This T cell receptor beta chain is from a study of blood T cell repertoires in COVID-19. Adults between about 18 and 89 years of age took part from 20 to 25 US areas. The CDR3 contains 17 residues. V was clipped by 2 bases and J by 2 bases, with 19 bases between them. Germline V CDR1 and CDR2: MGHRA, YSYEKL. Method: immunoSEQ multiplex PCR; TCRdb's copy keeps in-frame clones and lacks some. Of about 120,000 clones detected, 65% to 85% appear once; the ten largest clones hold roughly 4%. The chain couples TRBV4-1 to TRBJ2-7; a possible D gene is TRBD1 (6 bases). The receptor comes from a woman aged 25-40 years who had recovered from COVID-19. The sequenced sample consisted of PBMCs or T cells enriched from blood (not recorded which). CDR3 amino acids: CASSQYSGQGGAYEQYF. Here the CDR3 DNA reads TGCGCCAGCAGCCAATATTCGGGACAAGGGGGAGCCTACGAGCAGTACTTC.